A single sample gave rise to the 28 T cell receptor beta chains below, sequenced in a study of blood T cell repertoires in COVID-19 (dated by TCRdb to between 2020 and 2021). Library prep was done by the immunoSEQ multiplex PCR assay. In TCRdb, the immuneACCESS table is reduced to in-frame sequences with V and J assigned. These tables do not hold every clone; where another copy was compared, an unresolved V gene accounts for under half, and the others remain unexplained. In this sample the table shows roughly 150,000 clones, 80% to 90% of which occur a single time. The ten biggest clones cover under 9.5% of the sample. Sequenced material: PBMCs or T cells enriched from blood (not recorded which). The source of these receptors is a man in his forties or fifties who had recovered from COVID-19.

The chain links TRBV4-1 to TRBJ1-6; D is possibly TRBD1 (5 bases). Trimming removed 0 bases from V and 0 bases from J, with 12 bases in between. The CDR3 has 18 amino acids. CDR1 MGHRA and CDR2 YSYEKL come from the germline V gene. CDR3: CASSQDRGLSSYNSPLHF. The DNA of the CDR3 is TGCGCCAGCAGCCAAGATAGGGGACTCAGCTCCTATAATTCACCCCTCCACTTT.

CDR3 DNA sequence: TGCGCCAGCAGCCTACAGGTGGACTATGGCTACACCTTC. It codes for CASSLQVDYGYTF. This chain links TRBV10-2 with TRBJ1-2; D is perhaps TRBD1 (5 bases). Germline lookup yields CDR1 WSHSY and CDR2 SAAADI. The CDR3 spans 13 residues. Trimming shortened V by 6 bases and J by 3 bases, and 11 bases separated the two germline ends.

This clone was seen a handful of times. Other DNA sequences in the sample encode the same CDR3. Here the CDR3 DNA reads TGTGCCAGCTCACCAGGTACAGGGAATACTGAAGCTTTCTTT. This translates into CASSPGTGNTEAFF. The rearrangement uses TRBV18 and TRBJ1-1; a weak D match, TRBD1 (6 bases). In germline, CDR1 is KGHSH, CDR2 LQKENI. Trimming stripped 2 bases from V and 5 bases from J, with 12 bases between. The CDR3 is made up of 14 amino acids.

V is TRBV6-5 and J is TRBJ1-3; 9 nucleotides match TRBD1. CDR3 size: 15 residues. J was trimmed by 4 bases and V by 7 bases; bases with no gene match: 8. In germline, CDR1 is MNHEY, CDR2 SVGAGI. The CDR3, as DNA: TGTGCCAGCAAGGCCGGGACAGGGTCCGGAAACACCATATATTTT. Amino acid sequence: CASKAGTGSGNTIYF.

The count of this clone is one. The chain employs TRBV15 and TRBJ1-2; TRBD1 is a possible D gene (6 bases). Germline CDR1 reads LNHNV; CDR2 reads YYDKDF (reference sequence). The V and J ends lost 1 base and 6 bases respectively, with 15 bases between them. CDR3 length equals 15 residues. The CDR3 nucleotides are TGTGCCACCAGCAGAGGCGACGACAGGCCACATGGCTACACCTTC. Its protein product is CATSRGDDRPHGYTF.

The rearrangement links TRBV4-1 to TRBJ2-5; D perhaps matches TRBD2 (6 bases). This CDR3 region has 15 residues. CDR1 and CDR2 (germline): MGHRA, YSYEKL. Trimming cost V 2 bases and J 1 base, with 11 bases left between them. The CDR3 coding sequence is TGCGCCAGCAGCCAACTGGACTACCCCCAAGAGACCCAGTACTTC. Protein product: CASSQLDYPQETQYF.

This rearrangement joins TRBV7-2 to TRBJ1-4; D is possibly TRBD1 (5 bases). Germline-derived CDR1 and CDR2 are SGHTA and FQGNSA. Trimming removed 3 bases at V and 8 bases at J, with 13 bases between. The CDR3 covers 14 residues. CDR3 loop: CASSFRAGREKLFF. The DNA of the CDR3 is TGTGCCAGCAGCTTTCGGGCAGGGAGGGAAAAACTGTTTTTT. The full variable domain, rest sourced from reference TRBV7-2 and TRBJ1-4, is GAGVSQSPSNKVTEKGKDVELRCDPISGHTALYWYRQSLGQGLEFLIYFQGNSAPDKSGLPSDRFSAERTGGSVSTLTIQRTQQEDSAVYLCASSFRAGREKLFFGSGTQLSVL.

V usage is TRBV12-5 and J usage is TRBJ1-4; D possibly corresponds to TRBD1 (5 bases). The V end was cut by 1 base, the J end by 6 bases, with 12 bases between. The CDR3 has 15 amino acids. Looked up from germline, CDR1 is LGHNT and CDR2 is FRNRAP. CDR3 region: CASGLGETDYEKLFF. CDR3 nucleotide sequence: TGTGCTAGTGGTTTGGGTGAGACAGACTATGAAAAACTGTTTTTT.

The genes are TRBV6-5 and TRBJ2-7; 7 bases are shared with TRBD1. The V gene end was trimmed by 4 bases and the J gene end by 3 bases; junction bases not matched to a gene: 6. The CDR3 consists of 14 residues. Germline CDR1 MNHEY, CDR2 SVGAGI. The CDR3, as DNA: TGTGCCAGCAGTTCTCCGGGACAGTTCTACGAGCAGTACTTC. This translates into CASSSPGQFYEQYF.

The chain is built from TRBV7-8 and TRBJ1-4; D remains ambiguous. Germline loops: CDR1 SGHVS, CDR2 FQNEAQ. The CDR3 is 16 residues long. V gave up 3 bases and J gave up 0 bases, with 11 bases separating them. CDR3 protein: CASSFGRLATNEKLFF. CDR3 DNA sequence: TGTGCCAGCAGCTTCGGTAGATTAGCAACTAATGAAAAACTGTTTTTT. Complete variable domain (other parts from reference TRBV7-8 and TRBJ1-4): GAGVSQSPRYKVAKRGQDVALRCDPISGHVSLFWYQQALGQGPEFLTYFQNEAQLDKSGLPSDRFFAERPEGSVSTLKIQRTQQEDSAVYLCASSFGRLATNEKLFFGSGTQLSVL.

The chain employs TRBV18 and TRBJ2-7; no firm D call. The V end lost 6 bases, the J end lost 3 bases, and 12 bases lay between the germline ends. CDR1 is KGHSH and CDR2 is LQKENI in the germline V gene. The CDR3 contains 13 residues. The CDR3, as DNA: TGTGCCAGCTCCCTGACTTACGGCTACGAGCAGTACTTC. It specifies CASSLTYGYEQYF.

The chain couples TRBV29-1 to TRBJ2-5, with 12 bases aligning to TRBD2. With 6 bases clipped from V and 4 bases from J, the junction kept 6 bases outside the gene matches. Per germline, CDR1 SQVTM and CDR2 ANQGSEA. The CDR3 runs 14 residues. CDR3 region: CSVATSGGAETQYF. The CDR3 nucleotides read TGCAGCGTGGCGACTAGCGGGGGTGCAGAGACCCAGTACTTC.

This clone was found a few times. The J gene is TRBJ2-1, the V gene TRBV7-9; the match to TRBD1 covers 7 bases. This CDR3 contains 14 residues. The germline gives CDR1 SEHNR, CDR2 FQNEAQ (reference sequence). Trimming at V came to 10 bases and at J to 8 bases, leaving 14 bases not matched to a gene. For the CDR3, the DNA is TGTGCCACCTCCCTTGGGCACAGGGGCGATGAGCAGTTCTTC. Its protein is CATSLGHRGDEQFF.

The chain has TRBV10-3 and TRBJ2-7, with D unresolved. The V end was cut by 10 bases, the J end by 2 bases, with 12 bases between. The CDR3 length is 12 residues. CDR1 and CDR2 from the germline V gene are ENHRY and SYGVKD. Here the CDR3 DNA reads TGTGCCACCTCGCCATCTACCTACGAGCAGTACTTC. Translating it yields CATSPSTYEQYF.

As to this clone: Relative to the germline gene, one junction end is altered; a read error may explain this. The chain couples TRBV6-5 to TRBJ2-1; 9 nucleotides agree with TRBD2. CDR1 and CDR2 (germline): MNHEY, SVGAGI. This CDR3 is built from 15 residues. This CDR3 reads CASNPGTSYYHEQFF. CDR3 bases: TGTGCCAGTAATCCCGGGACTAGCTACTACCATGAGCAGTTCTTC.

The chain links TRBV4-1 to TRBJ1-2, with 9 bases lining up with TRBD1. CDR3 length: 16 amino acids. V lost 6 bases to trimming and J lost 6 bases; unmatched junction nucleotides: 14. Germline CDR1 is MGHRA and CDR2 is YSYEKL. CDR3 DNA: TGCGCCAGCAGGCGGACTAAAGAGGACAGGGGACATGGCTACACCTTC. Its translation is CASRRTKEDRGHGYTF.

The genes are TRBV4-3 and TRBJ2-3, with D tentatively TRBD1 (5 bases). Germline V gene lookup returns CDR1 LGHNA and CDR2 YSLEER. V was shortened by 3 bases and J by 3 bases, with 13 bases between the two germline ends. CDR3 size: 15 residues. The CDR3 region has the DNA TGCGCCAGCAGCCAGTTAGGCAGGGTAACAGATACGCAGTATTTT. Translating it yields CASSQLGRVTDTQYF.

The rearrangement uses TRBV7-6 and TRBJ1-2; D remains unclear. The CDR3 has 16 amino acids. Per the germline V gene, CDR1 is SGHVS and CDR2 is FNYEAQ. V was pared by 5 bases and J by 1 base, with 17 bases between. CDR3 protein: CASSLEGGRINYGYTF. CDR3 nucleotides: TGTGCCAGCAGCCTTGAGGGAGGGAGAATTAACTATGGCTACACCTTC. The complete variable domain, with remaining parts taken from reference TRBV7-6 and TRBJ1-2, reads GAGVSQSPRYKVTKRGQDVALRCDPISGHVSLYWYRQALGQGPEFLTYFNYEAQQDKSGLPNDRFSAERPEGSISTLTIQRTEQRDSAMYRCASSLEGGRINYGYTFGSGTRLTVV.

The chain has TRBV7-2 and TRBJ1-2, with D hard to call. V was trimmed by 4 bases and J by 0 bases, leaving 18 bases between them. The CDR3 is made up of 17 amino acids. The germline gives CDR1 SGHTA, CDR2 FQGNSA. CDR3 DNA: TGTGCCAGCAGCTCTCAATCCCCAGGATTAGCTAACTATGGCTACACCTTC. Translation gives CASSSQSPGLANYGYTF.

This rearrangement joins TRBV7-2 to TRBJ2-1, with 11 bases that match TRBD2. The CDR3 is made up of 14 amino acids. From germline, CDR1 is SGHTA and CDR2 FQGNSA. The V segment lost 5 bases and the J segment 15 bases; nucleotides outside the gene matches: 12. The CDR3 DNA reads as TGTGCCAGCAGCACCATAGCGGGGGGGAAAGGTCCGTTCTTC. Its protein product is CASSTIAGGKGPFF.

The gene calls are TRBV6-2 or TRBV6-3 and TRBJ2-1; 7 positions match TRBD2. Germline CDR1 and CDR2: MNHEY and SVGEGT. This CDR3 spans 15 amino acids. V dropped 6 bases and J dropped 4; count of bases not matched to a gene: 9. DNA for the CDR3: TGTGCCAGCAGCCGGAGCGGGGTATCTTACAATGAGCAGTTCTTC. Encoded protein: CASSRSGVSYNEQFF.

This chain links TRBV15 with TRBJ1-6; 9 bases map to TRBD1. CDR3 length: 15 amino acids. V gave up 2 bases and J gave up 16 bases; unmatched junction bases: 12. Germline CDR1 LNHNV, CDR2 YYDKDF (reference sequence). CDR3 in DNA: TGTGCCACCAGCAGACCTGGGACAGGGACTATAAGGCTCCACTTT. This gives the protein CATSRPGTGTIRLHF.

This chain uses TRBV6-1 with TRBJ1-1; the D is unclear. This CDR3 region has 13 residues. V lost 2 bases to trimming and J lost 7 bases, with 11 bases between them. CDR1 and CDR2 (germline): MNHNS, SASEGT. The CDR3 is CASSESGRLEAFF. As DNA, the CDR3 is TGTGCCAGCAGTGAATCAGGCAGGCTTGAAGCTTTCTTT.

The chain uses TRBV19 and TRBJ1-4; D not resolved. The germline CDR1 and CDR2 sequences are LNHDA and SQIVND (reference sequence). The CDR3 has 14 residues. Trimming removed 3 bases at V and 8 bases at J, with 13 bases between. CDR3 protein: CASSMRHLQEKLFF. In DNA form, the CDR3 reads TGTGCCAGTAGTATGAGGCACCTCCAGGAAAAACTGTTTTTT.

The chain uses TRBV4-1 and TRBJ2-7, with 9 bases identical to TRBD1. CDR3 length: 15 amino acids. Germline CDR1 and CDR2: MGHRA and YSYEKL. With 4 bases clipped from V and 4 bases from J, the junction kept 8 bases outside the gene matches. CDR3 in DNA: TGCGCCAGCAGCCGGACCGGGACAGGGCAGTACGAGCAGTACTTC. Translation: CASSRTGTGQYEQYF.

This chain uses TRBV5-5 with TRBJ2-7; no clear D gene. Germline loops: CDR1 SGHKS, CDR2 YYEKEE (reference sequence). The germline V and J ends were trimmed by 4 bases and 1 base, with 9 bases remaining between them. This CDR3 contains 13 residues. DNA for the CDR3: TGTGCCAGCAGCCCCGAACGGTCCTACGAGCAGTACTTC. The encoded protein is CASSPERSYEQYF.

The chain combines TRBV12-5 with TRBJ2-5; 8 nucleotides line up with TRBD1. V gave up 3 bases and J gave up 5 bases; unmatched junction bases: 8. This CDR3 is built from 15 residues. Germline values: CDR1 LGHNT, CDR2 FRNRAP. CDR3 region: CASGFGDRGSETQYF. In DNA form, the CDR3 reads TGTGCTAGTGGTTTTGGTGACAGGGGCTCGGAGACCCAGTACTTC.

The chain combines TRBV3-1 (or the pseudogene TRBV3-2) with TRBJ1-2, with TRBD1 matching 12 bases. The CDR3 is made up of 16 amino acids. From germline, CDR1 is LGHDT and CDR2 YNNKEL (reference sequence). V lost 1 base, J lost 7 bases, and 7 bases stayed unmatched. The CDR3 loop is CASSQVPGQGAGGYTF. The CDR3 nucleotides read TGTGCCAGCAGCCAAGTTCCGGGACAGGGGGCCGGTGGCTACACCTTC.